These T cell receptor beta chains were read from a single sample in a study of shared clonotypes between healthy human individuals. Using immunoSEQ multiplex PCR, the repertoire was profiled, and TCRdb retains in-frame clones only, with some absent. The profile shows some 800,000 clones, about 91% of them singletons. The sequencing sample was made of naive CD8+ T cells sorted from blood. The receptors derive from a man aged 25 to 40 in good health. Both conserved end residues are part of each CDR3. Fields, in order: J gene, clone size, V gene, D gene, CDR3 protein, CDR3 DNA. D genes are given only for firm matches. Size is stated for part of the rows, as once, few or many counts, or as a class when the clone is expanded.

j_call: TRBJ2-2
clone_size: NA
v_call: TRBV28
d_call: NA
cdr3_aa: CASSPPPIGRRNTGELFF
cdr3_nt: TGTGCCAGCAGTCCCCCCCCCATTGGGAGACGGAACACCGGGGAGCTGTTTTTT

j_call: TRBJ1-1
clone_size: NA
v_call: TRBV27
d_call: TRBD1
cdr3_aa: CASSYRGQNTEAFF
cdr3_nt: TGTGCCAGCAGTTATAGGGGGCAGAACACTGAAGCTTTCTTT

j_call: TRBJ1-2
clone_size: once
v_call: TRBV28
d_call: TRBD1
cdr3_aa: CASSTYVEGAHNYGYTF
cdr3_nt: TGTGCCAGCAGTACGTACGTCGAGGGGGCTCACAACTATGGCTACACCTTC

j_call: TRBJ1-4
clone_size: NA
v_call: TRBV7-8
d_call: TRBD1
cdr3_aa: CASSLLRTGVEKLFF
cdr3_nt: TGTGCCAGCAGCCTTCTCAGGACAGGCGTCGAAAAACTGTTTTTT

j_call: TRBJ1-5
clone_size: many
v_call: TRBV6-6
d_call: TRBD1
cdr3_aa: CASSYSGDSSNQPQHF
cdr3_nt: TGTGCCAGCAGTTACTCGGGGGACAGCTCCAATCAGCCCCAGCATTTT

j_call: TRBJ2-1
clone_size: NA
v_call: TRBV5-4
d_call: TRBD1
cdr3_aa: CASSYHERQGPYNEQFF
cdr3_nt: TGTGCCAGCAGCTACCACGAGAGACAGGGACCCTACAATGAGCAGTTCTTC

j_call: TRBJ2-1
clone_size: few
v_call: TRBV7-9
d_call: NA
cdr3_aa: CASSFSYNEQFF
cdr3_nt: TGTGCCAGCAGCTTCTCCTACAATGAGCAGTTCTTC

j_call: TRBJ2-2
clone_size: NA
v_call: TRBV9
d_call: NA
cdr3_aa: CASSWNTGELFF
cdr3_nt: TGTGCCAGCAGCTGGAACACCGGGGAGCTGTTTTTT

j_call: TRBJ2-2
clone_size: NA
v_call: TRBV19
d_call: TRBD2
cdr3_aa: CASTPAGDGGELFF
cdr3_nt: TGTGCCAGTACTCCAGCGGGGGACGGCGGGGAGCTGTTTTTT

j_call: TRBJ2-7
clone_size: NA
v_call: TRBV14
d_call: TRBD2
cdr3_aa: CASSQTVSGSLHEQYF
cdr3_nt: TGTGCCAGCAGCCAAACCGTTAGCGGGAGTCTCCACGAGCAGTACTTC

j_call: TRBJ2-7
clone_size: once
v_call: TRBV13
d_call: TRBD2
cdr3_aa: CASSLGRASGTVGDDEQYF
cdr3_nt: TGTGCCAGCAGCTTAGGGAGGGCTAGCGGGACAGTCGGGGACGACGAGCAGTACTTC

j_call: TRBJ2-7
clone_size: NA
v_call: TRBV5-6
d_call: TRBD2
cdr3_aa: CASREGQAGAYYEQYF
cdr3_nt: TGTGCCAGCAGGGAAGGCCAAGCGGGAGCCTACTACGAGCAGTACTTC

j_call: TRBJ2-7
clone_size: NA
v_call: TRBV5-8
d_call: TRBD1
cdr3_aa: CASNLMTGGNDEQYF
cdr3_nt: TGTGCCAGCAACCTCATGACAGGGGGCAACGACGAGCAGTACTTC

j_call: TRBJ2-3
clone_size: NA
v_call: TRBV5-6
d_call: TRBD2
cdr3_aa: CASSPWGGLDTQYF
cdr3_nt: TGTGCCAGCAGCCCCTGGGGGGGTTTGGATACGCAGTATTTT

j_call: TRBJ2-5
clone_size: once
v_call: TRBV11-1
d_call: NA
cdr3_aa: CASSLATGDTRRETQYF
cdr3_nt: TGTGCCAGCAGCTTAGCGACGGGCGATACAAGGAGAGAGACCCAGTACTTC

j_call: TRBJ2-1
clone_size: NA
v_call: TRBV7-9
d_call: TRBD2
cdr3_aa: CASSHRTSGSIWSEQFF
cdr3_nt: TGTGCCAGCAGCCACCGGACTAGCGGGAGCATATGGTCTGAGCAGTTCTTC

j_call: TRBJ1-1
clone_size: NA
v_call: TRBV5-8
d_call: NA
cdr3_aa: CASRLLGGTEAFF
cdr3_nt: TGTGCCAGCAGGTTACTTGGGGGAACTGAAGCTTTCTTT

j_call: TRBJ2-1
clone_size: NA
v_call: TRBV5-4
d_call: TRBD2
cdr3_aa: CASSLILAGPLTYNEQFF
cdr3_nt: TGTGCCAGCAGCTTGATACTAGCGGGTCCTCTTACCTACAATGAGCAGTTCTTC

j_call: TRBJ2-2
clone_size: NA
v_call: TRBV9
d_call: NA
cdr3_aa: CASSLPSGGSNTGELFF
cdr3_nt: TGTGCCAGCAGCCTCCCTAGTGGGGGAAGTAACACCGGGGAGCTGTTTTTT

j_call: TRBJ2-1
clone_size: NA
v_call: TRBV5-4
d_call: TRBD1
cdr3_aa: CASSLAGTGLGEFF
cdr3_nt: TGTGCCAGCAGCTTGGCCGGGACAGGCCTTGGGGAGTTCTTC

j_call: TRBJ1-2
clone_size: NA
v_call: TRBV19
d_call: NA
cdr3_aa: CASEGDYGYTF
cdr3_nt: TGTGCCTCAGAGGGCGACTATGGCTACACCTTC

j_call: TRBJ2-2
clone_size: NA
v_call: TRBV6-6
d_call: NA
cdr3_aa: CASSYSKEVGELFF
cdr3_nt: TGTGCCAGCAGTTACTCGAAGGAAGTCGGGGAGCTGTTTTTT

j_call: TRBJ2-7
clone_size: NA
v_call: TRBV29-1
d_call: TRBD2
cdr3_aa: CSAYSGGGHEQYF
cdr3_nt: TGCAGCGCCTACTCGGGCGGGGGACACGAGCAGTACTTC

j_call: TRBJ2-6
clone_size: NA
v_call: TRBV9
d_call: NA
cdr3_aa: CASSGTTSGANVLTF
cdr3_nt: TGTGCCAGCAGCGGCACTACCTCTGGGGCCAACGTCCTGACTTTC

j_call: TRBJ1-1
clone_size: NA
v_call: TRBV7-8
d_call: NA
cdr3_aa: CASSLAARGRVSTEAFF
cdr3_nt: TGTGCCAGCAGCTTAGCCGCTCGAGGGAGAGTAAGCACTGAAGCTTTCTTT

j_call: TRBJ2-7
clone_size: NA
v_call: TRBV4-1
d_call: NA
cdr3_aa: CASSQESQGTSYEQYF
cdr3_nt: TGCGCCAGCAGCCAAGAGTCCCAGGGGACTTCCTACGAGCAGTACTTC

j_call: TRBJ2-5
clone_size: NA
v_call: TRBV13
d_call: NA
cdr3_aa: CASSRTESGSTVREETQYF
cdr3_nt: TGTGCCAGCAGCCGAACGGAGAGCGGCTCAACAGTTCGTGAAGAGACCCAGTACTTC

j_call: TRBJ1-1
clone_size: NA
v_call: TRBV27
d_call: NA
cdr3_aa: CASGLSTEAFF
cdr3_nt: TGTGCCAGCGGTTTAAGTACTGAAGCTTTCTTT

j_call: TRBJ2-6
clone_size: NA
v_call: TRBV29-1
d_call: TRBD1
cdr3_aa: CSVGDRVGGANVLTF
cdr3_nt: TGCAGCGTTGGGGACAGGGTCGGTGGGGCCAACGTCCTGACTTTC

j_call: TRBJ1-5
clone_size: NA
v_call: TRBV7-9
d_call: NA
cdr3_aa: CASSLVGTGNQPQHF
cdr3_nt: TGTGCCAGCAGCTTAGTTGGGACCGGCAATCAGCCCCAGCATTTT

j_call: TRBJ2-7
clone_size: NA
v_call: TRBV10-3
d_call: TRBD1
cdr3_aa: CAISEIDRVREQYF
cdr3_nt: TGTGCCATCAGTGAGATCGACAGGGTGAGGGAGCAGTACTTC

j_call: TRBJ1-1
clone_size: NA
v_call: TRBV7-3
d_call: NA
cdr3_aa: CASSHGAASEAFF
cdr3_nt: TGTGCCAGCAGCCACGGGGCAGCTAGTGAAGCTTTCTTT

j_call: TRBJ2-7
clone_size: NA
v_call: TRBV29-1
d_call: TRBD1
cdr3_aa: CSVEGGTGEAYEQYF
cdr3_nt: TGCAGCGTTGAGGGCGGGACAGGAGAAGCCTACGAGCAGTACTTC

j_call: TRBJ2-5
clone_size: NA
v_call: TRBV7-6
d_call: TRBD2
cdr3_aa: CASSWYPSGSVETQYF
cdr3_nt: TGTGCCAGCAGCTGGTATCCTAGCGGGAGTGTAGAGACCCAGTACTTC

j_call: TRBJ1-1
clone_size: NA
v_call: TRBV4-1
d_call: NA
cdr3_aa: CASSQDGANTEAFF
cdr3_nt: TGCGCCAGCAGCCAAGACGGGGCGAACACTGAAGCTTTCTTT

j_call: TRBJ1-5
clone_size: NA
v_call: TRBV27
d_call: NA
cdr3_aa: CASSLSMATQPQHF
cdr3_nt: TGTGCCAGCAGTTTATCGATGGCGACTCAGCCCCAGCATTTT

j_call: TRBJ2-3
clone_size: NA
v_call: TRBV4-1
d_call: NA
cdr3_aa: CASSRGTAFTDTQYF
cdr3_nt: TGCGCCAGCAGCCGGGGCACGGCGTTCACAGATACGCAGTATTTT

j_call: TRBJ2-2
clone_size: NA
v_call: TRBV7-9
d_call: NA
cdr3_aa: CASSLSPTGELFF
cdr3_nt: TGTGCCAGCAGCTTGAGCCCTACCGGGGAGCTGTTTTTT

j_call: TRBJ2-1
clone_size: NA
v_call: TRBV14
d_call: TRBD1
cdr3_aa: CASSQAQYRGEQFF
cdr3_nt: TGTGCCAGCAGCCAAGCCCAGTACAGGGGTGAGCAGTTCTTC

j_call: TRBJ2-1
clone_size: NA
v_call: TRBV7-3
d_call: NA
cdr3_aa: CASSRGLEQFF
cdr3_nt: TGTGCCAGCAGCCGGGGGCTTGAGCAGTTCTTC

j_call: TRBJ2-7
clone_size: once
v_call: TRBV27
d_call: NA
cdr3_aa: CASSLSWAYEQYF
cdr3_nt: TGTGCCAGCAGTTTATCGTGGGCGTACGAGCAGTACTTC

j_call: TRBJ2-7
clone_size: once
v_call: TRBV28
d_call: NA
cdr3_aa: CASSPTGDLSYEQYF
cdr3_nt: TGTGCCAGCAGCCCCACGGGAGACCTCTCCTACGAGCAGTACTTC

j_call: TRBJ2-7
clone_size: NA
v_call: TRBV5-1
d_call: NA
cdr3_aa: CASSLDYHEQYF
cdr3_nt: TGCGCCAGCAGCTTGGACTACCACGAGCAGTACTTC

j_call: TRBJ2-2
clone_size: once
v_call: TRBV2
d_call: NA
cdr3_aa: CASSAPSNLTNTGELFF
cdr3_nt: TGTGCCAGCAGCGCCCCGTCGAACCTAACGAACACCGGGGAGCTGTTTTTT

j_call: TRBJ2-2
clone_size: NA
v_call: TRBV11-3
d_call: NA
cdr3_aa: CASSLGGRSSGTGELFF
cdr3_nt: TGTGCCAGCAGCTTAGGTGGCAGATCCTCGGGCACCGGGGAGCTGTTTTTT

j_call: TRBJ2-1
clone_size: NA
v_call: TRBV27
d_call: TRBD2
cdr3_aa: CASSPGGHTGEQFF
cdr3_nt: TGTGCCAGCAGTCCGGGGGGGCACACAGGTGAGCAGTTCTTC

j_call: TRBJ1-2
clone_size: NA
v_call: TRBV13
d_call: NA
cdr3_aa: CASSLIQNYGYTF
cdr3_nt: TGTGCCAGCAGCTTAATCCAGAACTATGGCTACACCTTC

j_call: TRBJ1-1
clone_size: NA
v_call: TRBV13
d_call: NA
cdr3_aa: CASSLGVLLNTEAFF
cdr3_nt: TGTGCCAGCAGCTTAGGGGTCTTACTGAACACTGAAGCTTTCTTT

j_call: TRBJ2-1
clone_size: NA
v_call: TRBV27
d_call: NA
cdr3_aa: CASSSSGNEQFF
cdr3_nt: TGTGCCAGCAGTAGTAGTGGCAATGAGCAGTTCTTC

j_call: TRBJ1-2
clone_size: NA
v_call: TRBV12-5
d_call: NA
cdr3_aa: CASGEGVHGYTF
cdr3_nt: TGTGCTAGTGGTGAGGGGGTCCATGGCTACACCTTC

j_call: TRBJ2-7
clone_size: NA
v_call: TRBV29-1
d_call: TRBD1
cdr3_aa: CSVVGTAYEQYF
cdr3_nt: TGCAGCGTTGTCGGGACAGCCTACGAGCAGTACTTC

j_call: TRBJ2-7
clone_size: NA
v_call: TRBV6-4
d_call: NA
cdr3_aa: CASSDSGGEQYF
cdr3_nt: TGTGCCAGCAGTGACTCGGGGGGCGAGCAGTACTTC

j_call: TRBJ2-1
clone_size: NA
v_call: TRBV2
d_call: NA
cdr3_aa: CASPGSRTVMSEQFF
cdr3_nt: TGTGCCAGCCCTGGTTCACGGACAGTCATGAGTGAGCAGTTCTTC

j_call: TRBJ1-1
clone_size: once
v_call: TRBV7-8
d_call: NA
cdr3_aa: CASSFSSSGGDSSVTEAFF
cdr3_nt: TGTGCCAGCAGCTTTTCTTCATCCGGGGGCGACTCTTCGGTCACTGAAGCTTTCTTT

j_call: TRBJ1-2
clone_size: NA
v_call: TRBV19
d_call: NA
cdr3_aa: CASKGVLDGTYGYTF
cdr3_nt: TGTGCCAGTAAGGGGGTTTTAGACGGTACATATGGCTACACCTTC

j_call: TRBJ2-7
clone_size: NA
v_call: TRBV6-5
d_call: TRBD1
cdr3_aa: CASSLMTGGSYEQYF
cdr3_nt: TGTGCCAGCAGTTTAATGACAGGGGGCTCCTACGAGCAGTACTTC

j_call: TRBJ1-5
clone_size: once
v_call: TRBV19
d_call: NA
cdr3_aa: CASSIGDTNNQPQHF
cdr3_nt: TGTGCCAGTAGTATCGGAGACACAAACAATCAGCCCCAGCATTTT

j_call: TRBJ2-7
clone_size: NA
v_call: TRBV9
d_call: NA
cdr3_aa: CASSVGRSDQIYEQYF
cdr3_nt: TGTGCCAGCAGCGTCGGGCGCTCAGACCAGATCTACGAGCAGTACTTC

j_call: TRBJ2-7
clone_size: NA
v_call: TRBV4-1
d_call: NA
cdr3_aa: CASSQVGLYEQYF
cdr3_nt: TGCGCCAGCAGCCAAGTAGGTCTCTACGAGCAGTACTTC

j_call: TRBJ1-4
clone_size: NA
v_call: TRBV7-2
d_call: TRBD1
cdr3_aa: CASSFSRGLGSNEKLFF
cdr3_nt: TGTGCCAGCAGCTTTAGCAGGGGGCTCGGTTCTAATGAAAAACTGTTTTTT